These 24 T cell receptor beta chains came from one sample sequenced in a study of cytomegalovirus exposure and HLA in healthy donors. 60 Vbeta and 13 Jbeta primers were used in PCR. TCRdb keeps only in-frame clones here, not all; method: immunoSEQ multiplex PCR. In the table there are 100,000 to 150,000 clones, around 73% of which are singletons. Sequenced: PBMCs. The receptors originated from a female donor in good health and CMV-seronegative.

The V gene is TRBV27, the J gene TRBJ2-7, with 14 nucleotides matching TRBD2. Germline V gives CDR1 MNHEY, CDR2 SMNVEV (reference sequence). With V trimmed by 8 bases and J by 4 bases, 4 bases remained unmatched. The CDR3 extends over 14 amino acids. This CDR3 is CASGGLAGVYEQYF. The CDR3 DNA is TGTGCCAGCGGGGGACTAGCGGGAGTATACGAGCAGTACTTC.

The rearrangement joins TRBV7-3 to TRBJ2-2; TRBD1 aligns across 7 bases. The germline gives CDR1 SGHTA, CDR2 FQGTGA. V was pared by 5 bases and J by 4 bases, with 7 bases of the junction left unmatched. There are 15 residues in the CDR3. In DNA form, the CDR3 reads TGTGCCAGCAGCGTCACCGGGACAGTCACCGGGGAGCTGTTTTTT. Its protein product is CASSVTGTVTGELFF.

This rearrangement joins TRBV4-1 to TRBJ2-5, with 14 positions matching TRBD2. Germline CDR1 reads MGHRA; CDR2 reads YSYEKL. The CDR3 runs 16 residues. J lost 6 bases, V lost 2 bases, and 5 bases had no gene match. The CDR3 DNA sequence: TGCGCCAGCAGCCAACCCGGGACTAGCGGGAGAAAGACCCAGTACTTC. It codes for CASSQPGTSGRKTQYF.

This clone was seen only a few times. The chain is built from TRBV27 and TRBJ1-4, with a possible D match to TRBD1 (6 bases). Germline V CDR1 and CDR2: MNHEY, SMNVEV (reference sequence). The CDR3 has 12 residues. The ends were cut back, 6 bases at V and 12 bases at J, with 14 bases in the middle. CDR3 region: CASRDTGKELFF. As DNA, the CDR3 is TGTGCCAGCAGGGATACAGGGAAGGAACTGTTTTTT.

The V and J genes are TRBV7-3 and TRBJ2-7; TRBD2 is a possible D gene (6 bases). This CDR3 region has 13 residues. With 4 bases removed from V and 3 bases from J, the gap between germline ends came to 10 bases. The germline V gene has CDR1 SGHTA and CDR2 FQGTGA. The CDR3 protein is CASSYVGGYEQYF. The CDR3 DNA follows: TGTGCCAGCAGCTACGTGGGGGGCTACGAGCAGTACTTC.

CDR3 coding DNA: TGCGCCAGCAGCTTGGCCTATCCAGGGGCCAAAAACATTCAGTACTTC. Encoded protein: CASSLAYPGAKNIQYF. The chain uses TRBV5-1 and TRBJ2-4; a weak D match, TRBD1 (5 bases). Trimming stripped 0 bases from V and 1 base from J, with 11 bases between. This CDR3 region has 16 residues. CDR1 is SGHRS and CDR2 is YFSETQ in the germline V gene.

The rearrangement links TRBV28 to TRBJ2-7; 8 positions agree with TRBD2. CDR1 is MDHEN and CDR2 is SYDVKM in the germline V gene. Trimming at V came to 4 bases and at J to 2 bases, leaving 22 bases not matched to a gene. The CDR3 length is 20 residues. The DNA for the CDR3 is TGTGCCAGCAGTTCCCAATCCAGACCCCGTGGGCGGGAGGTGACCTACGAGCAGTACTTC. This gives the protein CASSSQSRPRGREVTYEQYF.

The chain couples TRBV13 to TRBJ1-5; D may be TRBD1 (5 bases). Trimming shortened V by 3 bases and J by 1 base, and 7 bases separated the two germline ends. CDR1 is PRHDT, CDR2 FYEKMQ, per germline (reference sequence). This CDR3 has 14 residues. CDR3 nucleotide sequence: TGTGCCAGCAGCTTTAGGGGAAGCAATCAGCCCCAGCATTTT. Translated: CASSFRGSNQPQHF.

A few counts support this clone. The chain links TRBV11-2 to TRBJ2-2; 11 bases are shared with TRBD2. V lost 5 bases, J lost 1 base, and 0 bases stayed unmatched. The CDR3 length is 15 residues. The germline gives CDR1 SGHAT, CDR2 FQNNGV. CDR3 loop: CASSGTSGNTGELFF. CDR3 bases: TGTGCCAGCAGCGGGACTAGCGGGAACACCGGGGAGCTGTTTTTT.

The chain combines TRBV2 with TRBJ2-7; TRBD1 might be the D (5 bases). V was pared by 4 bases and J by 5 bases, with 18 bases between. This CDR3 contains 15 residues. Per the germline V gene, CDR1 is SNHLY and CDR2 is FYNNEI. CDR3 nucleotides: TGTGCCAGCAGTGCGGCGCAGGGATGGGGCAACGAGCAGTACTTC. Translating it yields CASSAAQGWGNEQYF.

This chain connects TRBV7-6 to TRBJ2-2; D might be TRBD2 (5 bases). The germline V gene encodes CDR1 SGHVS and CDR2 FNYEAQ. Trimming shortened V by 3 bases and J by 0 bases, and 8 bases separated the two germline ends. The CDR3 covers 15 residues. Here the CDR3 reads CASSFRTPNTGELFF. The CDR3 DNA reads TGTGCCAGCAGCTTCAGGACTCCGAACACCGGGGAGCTGTTTTTT.

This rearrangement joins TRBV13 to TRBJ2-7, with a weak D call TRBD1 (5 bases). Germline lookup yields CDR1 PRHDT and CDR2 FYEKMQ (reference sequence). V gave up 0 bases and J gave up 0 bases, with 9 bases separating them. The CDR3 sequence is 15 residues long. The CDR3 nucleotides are TGTGCCAGCAGCTTAGGGCAGGACAACTCCTACGAGCAGTACTTC. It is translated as CASSLGQDNSYEQYF.

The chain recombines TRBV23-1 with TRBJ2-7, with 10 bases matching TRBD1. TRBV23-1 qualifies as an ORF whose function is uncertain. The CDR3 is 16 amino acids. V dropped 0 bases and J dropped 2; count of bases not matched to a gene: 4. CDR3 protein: CASSQSTGQGTYEQYF. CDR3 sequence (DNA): TGCGCCAGCAGTCAATCGACGGGACAGGGGACCTACGAGCAGTACTTC.

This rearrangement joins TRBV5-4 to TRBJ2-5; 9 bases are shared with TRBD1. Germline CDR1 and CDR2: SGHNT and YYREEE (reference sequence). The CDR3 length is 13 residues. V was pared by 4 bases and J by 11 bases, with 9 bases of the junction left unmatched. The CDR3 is CASSEGTGWEQYF. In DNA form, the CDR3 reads TGTGCCAGCAGCGAAGGGACAGGGTGGGAGCAGTACTTC.

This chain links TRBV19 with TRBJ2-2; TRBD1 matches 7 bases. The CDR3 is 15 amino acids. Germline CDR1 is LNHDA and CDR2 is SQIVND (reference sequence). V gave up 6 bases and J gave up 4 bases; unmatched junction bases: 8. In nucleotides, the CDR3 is TGTGCCAGTAGCCCCGGGACAGCCTTCACCGGGGAGCTGTTTTTT. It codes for CASSPGTAFTGELFF.

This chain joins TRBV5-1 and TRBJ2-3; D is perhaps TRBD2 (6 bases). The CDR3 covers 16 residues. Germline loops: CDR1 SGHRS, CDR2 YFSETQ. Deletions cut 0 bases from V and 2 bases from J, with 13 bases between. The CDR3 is CASSLGGDPSTDTQYF. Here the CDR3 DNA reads TGCGCCAGCAGCTTGGGGGGGGACCCCTCCACAGATACGCAGTATTTT.

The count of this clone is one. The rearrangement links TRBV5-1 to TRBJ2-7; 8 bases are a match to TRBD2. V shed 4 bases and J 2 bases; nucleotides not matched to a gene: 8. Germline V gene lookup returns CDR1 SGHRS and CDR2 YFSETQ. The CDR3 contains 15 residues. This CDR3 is CASSLSGRGPYEQYF. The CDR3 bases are TGCGCCAGCAGCCTCAGCGGGAGAGGACCCTACGAGCAGTACTTC.

CDR3 sequence reads: CASSVDGGYEQYF. CDR3 bases: TGTGCCAGCAGCGTAGACGGCGGATACGAGCAGTACTTC. The V gene is TRBV9, the J gene TRBJ2-7; D ambiguous. The CDR3 sequence is 13 residues long. V was pared by 0 bases and J by 4 bases, with 8 bases between. Germline CDR1 and CDR2: SGDLS and YYNGEE.

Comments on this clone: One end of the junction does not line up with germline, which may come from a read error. CDR3 residues: CAGSLGGLAGIGEQYF. CDR3 sequence (DNA): TGTGCCGGCAGTTTAGGGGGACTAGCGGGAATAGGCGAGCAGTACTTC. This chain joins TRBV28 and TRBJ2-7, with TRBD2 matching over 13 bases. Looked up from germline, CDR1 is MDHEN and CDR2 is SYDVKM. The CDR3 consists of 16 residues.

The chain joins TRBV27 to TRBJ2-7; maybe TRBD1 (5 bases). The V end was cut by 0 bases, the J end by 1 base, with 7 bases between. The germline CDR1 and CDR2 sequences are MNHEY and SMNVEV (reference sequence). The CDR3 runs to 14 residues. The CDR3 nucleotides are TGTGCCAGCAGTTTATCGGACACTTCCTACGAGCAGTACTTC. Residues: CASSLSDTSYEQYF.

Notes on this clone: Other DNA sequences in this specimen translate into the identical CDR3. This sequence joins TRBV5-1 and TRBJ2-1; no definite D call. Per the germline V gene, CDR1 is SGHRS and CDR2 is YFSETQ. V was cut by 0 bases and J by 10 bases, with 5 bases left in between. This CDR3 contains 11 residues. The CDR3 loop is CASSLDSEQFF. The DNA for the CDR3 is TGCGCCAGCAGCTTGGACTCCGAGCAGTTCTTC.

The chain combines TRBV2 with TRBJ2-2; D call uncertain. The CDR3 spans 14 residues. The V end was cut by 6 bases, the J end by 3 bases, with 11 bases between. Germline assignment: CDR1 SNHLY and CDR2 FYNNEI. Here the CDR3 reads CASRTGSYTGELFF. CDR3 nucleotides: TGTGCCAGCAGGACCGGGTCCTACACCGGGGAGCTGTTTTTT.

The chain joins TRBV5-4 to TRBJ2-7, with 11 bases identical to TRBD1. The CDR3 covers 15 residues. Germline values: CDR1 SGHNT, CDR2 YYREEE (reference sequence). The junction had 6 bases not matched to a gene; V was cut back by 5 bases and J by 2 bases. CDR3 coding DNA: TGTGCCAGCAGTTCCCGGGACAGGGGGACCTACGAGCAGTACTTC. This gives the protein CASSSRDRGTYEQYF.

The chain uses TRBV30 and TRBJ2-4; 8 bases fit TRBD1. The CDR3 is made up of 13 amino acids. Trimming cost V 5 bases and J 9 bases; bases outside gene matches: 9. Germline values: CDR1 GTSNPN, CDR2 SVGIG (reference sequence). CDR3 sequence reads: CAWAAGGEGIQYF. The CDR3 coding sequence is TGTGCCTGGGCGGCAGGGGGCGAGGGCATTCAGTACTTC. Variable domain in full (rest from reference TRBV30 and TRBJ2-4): SQTIHQWPATLVQPVGSPLSLECTVEGTSNPNLYWYRQAAGRGLQLLFYSVGIGQISSEVPQNLSASRPQDRQFILSSKKLLLSDSGFYLCAWAAGGEGIQYFGAGTRLSVL.